The 17 T cell receptor beta chains given below trace back to one sample, sequenced in a study of T and B cells in COVID-19 patients. Multiplex PCR with BIOMED2 TRB-A/B primer pools amplified TRB rearrangements. MiXCR was run by TCRdb on the multiplex PCR reads, yielding one entry per CDR3 protein. This sample has around 12,000 distinct CDR3 sequences, with approximately 31% found just once. TRB was amplified from about 260-540 ng of blood genomic DNA. The specimen was blood. These TCRs come from a human donor who had recovered from COVID-19.

By sample fraction, this clonotype is medium-sized. This chain joins TRBV6-5 and TRBJ2-6; the D gene is possibly TRBD2 (6 bases). This CDR3 has 16 residues. Per the germline V gene, CDR1 is MNHEY and CDR2 is SVGAGI. V was trimmed by 7 bases and J by 4 bases, leaving 17 bases between them. This chain's CDR3 is CASTSLGGTGANVLTF. The CDR3 DNA reads as TGTGCCAGCACCTCGTTAGGAGGGACCGGGGCCAACGTCCTGACTTTC.

On this clonotype: This may be a read error, as it is one base from a much larger clone. The chain couples TRBV30 to TRBJ2-1; weak D call: TRBD2 (6 bases). With 3 bases removed from V and 2 bases from J, the gap between germline ends came to 14 bases. The CDR3 totals 15 residues. CDR1 is GTSNPN, CDR2 SVGIG, per germline (reference sequence). CDR3 amino acids: CAWRAGLSAYNEQFF. CDR3 coding DNA: TGTGCCTGGAGAGCAGGACTATCGGCCTACAATGAGCAGTTCTTC.

This clonotype rates as medium-sized (0.01 to 0.1%). V usage is TRBV11-1 and J usage is TRBJ2-1; 16 bases are shared with TRBD2. Trimming cost V 6 bases and J 8 bases; bases outside gene matches: 4. Germline loops: CDR1 SGHAT, CDR2 FQDESV (reference sequence). The CDR3 is 15 amino acids. CDR3 in DNA: TGTGCCAGCAGTTTGGGACTAGCGGGAGGGGATGAGCAGTTCTTC. Protein product: CASSLGLAGGDEQFF. Combining the CDR3 with reference TRBV11-1 and TRBJ2-1 gives the whole variable domain EAEVAQSPRYKITEKSQAVAFWCDPISGHATLYWYRQILGQGPELLVQFQDESVVDDSQLPKDRFSAERLKGVDSTLKIQPAELGDSAMYLCASSLGLAGGDEQFFGPGTRLTVL.

The chain has TRBV27 and TRBJ1-6; 7 bases fit TRBD1. J was trimmed by 7 bases and V by 3 bases; bases with no gene match: 3. The V gene's germline CDR1 is MNHEY and CDR2 SMNVEV (reference sequence). The CDR3 extends over 14 amino acids. In nucleotides, the CDR3 is TGTGCCAGCAGTTTCAACAGGGGAAATTCACCCCTCCACTTT. It codes for CASSFNRGNSPLHF.

This clonotype is labeled as medium-sized. CDR3 coding DNA: TGTGCCAGTAGGGGGACAGACATATCTGGAAACACCATATATTTT. Translated, it gives CASRGTDISGNTIYF. The chain combines TRBV19 with TRBJ1-3; 7 bases are a match to TRBD1. The CDR3 has 15 residues. The V segment lost 6 bases and the J segment 1 base; nucleotides outside the gene matches: 6. The germline gives CDR1 LNHDA, CDR2 SQIVND (reference sequence).

This clonotype came up a few times. J is TRBJ2-2 and V is TRBV7-2; D is undetermined. Trimming shortened V by 11 bases and J by 0 bases, and 16 bases separated the two germline ends. CDR1 SGHTA and CDR2 FQGNSA come from the germline V gene. The CDR3 extends over 15 amino acids. CDR3 region: CAARSGWANTGELFF. The CDR3 DNA reads TGTGCCGCGCGAAGTGGGTGGGCGAACACCGGGGAGCTGTTTTTT.

This clonotype is categorized as medium-sized. The chain couples TRBV29-1 to TRBJ2-3; 9 bases line up with TRBD2. CDR3 length equals 17 residues. In germline, CDR1 is SQVTM, CDR2 ANQGSEA. The J segment lost 3 bases and the V segment lost 7 bases, leaving 17 bases of the junction unmatched. The chain's CDR3 is CSAVGNPGLATTDTQYF. CDR3 DNA: TGCAGCGCTGTGGGAAACCCGGGACTAGCTACAACAGATACGCAGTATTTT.

This chain links TRBV11-1 with TRBJ2-7; D is tentatively TRBD1 or TRBD2 (5 bases each). CDR1 and CDR2 from the germline V gene are SGHAT and FQDESV (reference sequence). The CDR3 length is 13 residues. V lost 2 bases and J lost 6, with 11 bases in between. The CDR3 is CASSLSLGVEQYV. The CDR3 DNA reads TGTGCCAGCAGCTTATCCCTGGGGGTCGAGCAGTACGTC.

The V call is TRBV29-1, the J call TRBJ2-3; TRBD2 matches 7 bases. Germline values: CDR1 SQVTM, CDR2 ANQGSEA. V gave up 5 bases and J gave up 5 bases; unmatched junction bases: 10. The CDR3 runs 14 residues. CDR3 sequence: CSVRGVSGRDTQYF. CDR3 bases: TGCAGCGTTCGGGGGGTGTCAGGGAGAGATACGCAGTATTTT.

By share of the sample, this clonotype is medium-sized. This chain connects TRBV29-1 to TRBJ2-5, with a weak D call TRBD1 (6 bases). V dropped 6 bases and J dropped 4 bases, with 18 bases sitting between them. CDR1 is SQVTM and CDR2 is ANQGSEA in the germline V gene. The CDR3 sequence is 14 residues long. The CDR3 DNA is TGCAGCGTGGCCCCGAGGGCAGGGGCAGAGACCCAGTACTTC. Its translation is CSVAPRAGAETQYF.

The chain combines TRBV20-1 with TRBJ2-1; a possible D gene is TRBD2 (6 bases). Trimming left V 6 bases short and J 0 bases short, with 12 bases between. Germline V gene data show CDR1 as DFQATT and CDR2 as SNEGSKA (reference sequence). The CDR3 is made up of 14 amino acids. The CDR3 reads CSALGGNSYNEQFF. The CDR3 region has the DNA TGCAGTGCCCTCGGGGGAAACTCCTACAATGAGCAGTTCTTC.

This clonotype was recorded a few times. The chain employs TRBV6-2 or TRBV6-3 and TRBJ1-1; D gene ambiguous. The V end was cut by 0 bases, the J end by 11 bases, with 16 bases between. Germline V lookup: CDR1 MNHEY, CDR2 SVGEGT. This CDR3 has 14 amino acids. CDR3 bases: TGTGCCAGCAGTTACTCTTTAGTCTCCACCCGGGCTTTCTTT. It yields the protein CASSYSLVSTRAFF.

This chain connects TRBV7-2 to TRBJ2-1; maybe TRBD2 (5 bases). Per the germline V gene, CDR1 is SGHTA and CDR2 is FQGNSA. V shed 6 bases and J shed 4 bases, with 13 bases lying between them. The CDR3 has 14 amino acids. CDR3 protein: CASSTRAIYNEQFF. In DNA, the CDR3 is TGTGCCAGCAGTACTAGGGCAATTTACAATGAGCAGTTCTTC.

The chain uses TRBV15 and TRBJ2-5, with 13 bases matching TRBD2. V dropped 0 bases and J dropped 5; count of bases not matched to a gene: 24. The CDR3 extends over 23 amino acids. CDR1 is LNHNV and CDR2 is YYDKDF in the germline V gene (reference sequence). The CDR3 loop reads CATSRDRLEDWGTSGIERETQYF. The DNA for the CDR3 is TGTGCCACCAGCAGAGATCGGTTGGAGGATTGGGGGACTAGCGGGATAGAGCGGGAGACCCAGTACTTC.

As concerns this clonotype: With a much larger clone just one base away, this may be a read error. The J gene is TRBJ2-3, the V gene TRBV11-1; 14 bases line up with TRBD2. Germline lookup yields CDR1 SGHAT and CDR2 FQDESV (reference sequence). The CDR3 consists of 15 residues. The CDR3 reads CAGRRTSGRQDTQYF. The CDR3 DNA is TGTGCCGGCAGGAGGACTAGCGGGAGGCAAGATACGCAGTATTTT. The entire variable domain, with the rest obtained from reference TRBV11-1 and TRBJ2-3, is as follows: EAEVAQSPRYKITEKSQAVAFWCDPISGHATLYWYRQILGQGPELLVQFQDESVVDDSQLPKDRFSAERLKGVDSTLKIQPAELGDSAMYLCAGRRTSGRQDTQYFGPGTRLTVL.

The J gene is TRBJ2-1, the V gene TRBV29-1; 14 nucleotides line up with TRBD2. Unmatched junction bases numbered 0, after V lost 3 bases and J lost 2 bases. The CDR3 spans 15 residues. Germline-derived CDR1 and CDR2 are SQVTM and ANQGSEA. In DNA form, the CDR3 reads TGCAGCGTTGAGGGACTAGCGGGAGCCTACAATGAGCAGTTCTTC. Protein product: CSVEGLAGAYNEQFF.

V gene TRBV18 combines with J gene TRBJ2-7, with TRBD1 matching 9 bases. This CDR3 contains 16 residues. Trimming took 3 bases from V and 0 from J; bases not matched to a gene: 6. Germline V gene data show CDR1 as KGHSH and CDR2 as LQKENI. The CDR3 here is CASSPYRDRVSYEQYF. The CDR3 DNA is TGTGCCAGCTCACCGTACCGGGACAGGGTCTCCTACGAGCAGTACTTC.